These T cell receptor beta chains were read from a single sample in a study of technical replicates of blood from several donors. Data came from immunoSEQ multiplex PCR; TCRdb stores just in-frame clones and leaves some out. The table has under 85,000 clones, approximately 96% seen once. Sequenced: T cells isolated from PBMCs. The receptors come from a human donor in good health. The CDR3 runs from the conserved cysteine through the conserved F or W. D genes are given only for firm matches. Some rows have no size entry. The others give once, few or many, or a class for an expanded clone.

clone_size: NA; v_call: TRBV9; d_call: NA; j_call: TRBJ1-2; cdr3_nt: TGTGCCAGCAGCGTAGCTTCTACCAACTATGGCTACACCTTC; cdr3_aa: CASSVASTNYGYTF
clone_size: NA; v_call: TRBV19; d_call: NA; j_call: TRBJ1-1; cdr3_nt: TGTGCCAGTAAAGGACAGATGAACACTGAAGCTTTCTTT; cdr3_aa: CASKGQMNTEAFF
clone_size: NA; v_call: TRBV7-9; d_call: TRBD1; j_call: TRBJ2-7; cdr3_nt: TGTGCCAGCGTACTGACAGGGGGTATCGAGCAGTACTTC; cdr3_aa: CASVLTGGIEQYF
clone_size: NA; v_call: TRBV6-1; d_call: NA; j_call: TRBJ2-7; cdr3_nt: TGTGCCAGCAGGGGTACAGGGCGTAGCTCCTACGAGCAGTACTTC; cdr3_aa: CASRGTGRSSYEQYF
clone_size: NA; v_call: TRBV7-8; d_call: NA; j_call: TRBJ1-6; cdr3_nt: TGTGCCAGCAGCTTAGCACGACAGGAGCGCTCCTATAATTCACCCCTCCACTTT; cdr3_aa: CASSLARQERSYNSPLHF
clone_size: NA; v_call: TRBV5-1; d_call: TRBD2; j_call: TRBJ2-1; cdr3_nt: TGCGCCAGCAGCTCCGATAGCGGGGGGACTTACAATGAGCAGTTCTTC; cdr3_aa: CASSSDSGGTYNEQFF
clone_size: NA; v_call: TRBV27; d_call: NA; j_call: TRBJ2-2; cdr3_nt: TGTGCCAGCAGCGTACAGGTCGCGAGTTCCGGGGAGCTGTTTTTT; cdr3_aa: CASSVQVASSGELFF
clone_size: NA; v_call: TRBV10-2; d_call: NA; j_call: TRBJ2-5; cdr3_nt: TGCGCCAGCAGCCCCCTGCCGGGAACCGAACTGAAAGAGACCCAGTACTTC; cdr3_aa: CASSPLPGTELKETQYF
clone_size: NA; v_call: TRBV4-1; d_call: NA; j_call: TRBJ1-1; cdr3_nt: TGCGCCAGCAGCCAAGATCCCAGGGTTACTGAAGCTTTCTTT; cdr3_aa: CASSQDPRVTEAFF
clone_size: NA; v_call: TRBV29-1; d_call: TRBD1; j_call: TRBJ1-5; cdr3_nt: TGCAGCGTCGGACAGGGTTATAGCAATCAGCCCCAGCATTTT; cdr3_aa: CSVGQGYSNQPQHF
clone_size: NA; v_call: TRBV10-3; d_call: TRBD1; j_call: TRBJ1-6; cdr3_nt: TGTGCCATCAGTGGACAGGGTGGCTCCTATAATTCACCCCTCCACTTT; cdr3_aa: CAISGQGGSYNSPLHF
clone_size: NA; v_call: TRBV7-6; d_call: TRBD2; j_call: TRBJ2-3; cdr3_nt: TGTGCCAGCAGCTTGAGTAGCGGGGGCACAGATACGCAGTATTTT; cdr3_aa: CASSLSSGGTDTQYF
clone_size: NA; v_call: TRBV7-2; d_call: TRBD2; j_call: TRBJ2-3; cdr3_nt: TGTGCCAGCAGCTTAGCGCCTTGGGCGGGGGGGAGCACAGATACGCAGTATTTT; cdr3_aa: CASSLAPWAGGSTDTQYF
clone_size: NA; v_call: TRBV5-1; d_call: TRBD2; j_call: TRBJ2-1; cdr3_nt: TGCGCCAGCAGCTTGGAGGCTAGCGGGAGTGTCAATGAGCAGTTCTTC; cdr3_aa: CASSLEASGSVNEQFF
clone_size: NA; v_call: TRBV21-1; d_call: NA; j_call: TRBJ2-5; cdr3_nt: TGTGCCAGCAGCAGGTGGACAGAAGAGACCCAGTACTTC; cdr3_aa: CASSRWTEETQYF
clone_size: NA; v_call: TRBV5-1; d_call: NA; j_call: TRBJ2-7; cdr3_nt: TGCGCCAGCAGCGTGCAGGGGTACGAGCAGTACTTC; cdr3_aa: CASSVQGYEQYF
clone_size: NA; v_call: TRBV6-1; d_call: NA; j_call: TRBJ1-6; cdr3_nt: TGTGCCAGCAGTGAAACCCTCGTAGCTGGGGGCGAGATAAGAACCCTCCACTTT; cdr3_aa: CASSETLVAGGEIRTLHF
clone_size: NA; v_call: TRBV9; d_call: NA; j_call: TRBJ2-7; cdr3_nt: TGTGCCAGCAGCGTAGGAGGAGGGGCCATGATGTCCTACGAGCAGTACTTC; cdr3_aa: CASSVGGGAMMSYEQYF
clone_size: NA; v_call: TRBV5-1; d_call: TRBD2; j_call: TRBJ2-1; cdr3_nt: TGCGCCAGCAGCTTGGGGGGGGGATCCTACAATGAGCAGTTCTTC; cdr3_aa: CASSLGGGSYNEQFF
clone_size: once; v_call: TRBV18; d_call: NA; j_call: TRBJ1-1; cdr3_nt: TGTGCCAGCTCCACAGAGAACGCTGAAGCTTTCTTT; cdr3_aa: CASSTENAEAFF
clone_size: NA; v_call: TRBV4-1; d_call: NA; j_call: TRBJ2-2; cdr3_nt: TGCGCCAGCAGCCGAGTCGCCCCGGCCGGGGAGCTGTTTTTT; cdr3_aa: CASSRVAPAGELFF
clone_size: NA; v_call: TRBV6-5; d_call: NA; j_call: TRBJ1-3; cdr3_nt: TGTGCCAGCAGACGCGACAGGTACTCTGGAAACACCATATATTTT; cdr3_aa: CASRRDRYSGNTIYF
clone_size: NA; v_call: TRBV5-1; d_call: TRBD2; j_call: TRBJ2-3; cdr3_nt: TGCGCCAGCAGCCTACTACTAGCGGGGGGGCGGGATACGCAGTATTTT; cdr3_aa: CASSLLLAGGRDTQYF
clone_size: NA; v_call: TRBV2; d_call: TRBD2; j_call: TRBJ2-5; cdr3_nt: TGTGCCACAGGGACTAGCGGGGAGACCCAGTACTTC; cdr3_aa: CATGTSGETQYF
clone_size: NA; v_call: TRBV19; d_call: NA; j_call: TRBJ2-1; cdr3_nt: TGTGCCAGTAGTATTGTCAGGGGCAATGAGCAGTTCTTC; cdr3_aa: CASSIVRGNEQFF
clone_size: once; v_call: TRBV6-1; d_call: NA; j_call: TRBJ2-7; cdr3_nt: TGTGCCAGCAGTGAGGGGGGCGGGAGTAGCTACGAGCAGTACTTC; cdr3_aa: CASSEGGGSSYEQYF
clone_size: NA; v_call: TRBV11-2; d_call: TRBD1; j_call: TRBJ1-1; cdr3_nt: TGTGCCAGCAGCTTAGATACAGGGGTAGTGAACACTGAAGCTTTCTTT; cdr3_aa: CASSLDTGVVNTEAFF
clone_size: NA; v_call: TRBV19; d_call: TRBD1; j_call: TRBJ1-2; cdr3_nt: TGTGCCAGTAGTATGAGAACAGGGGTTTTTCTCGGGGAAGCTGGCTACACCTTC; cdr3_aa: CASSMRTGVFLGEAGYTF
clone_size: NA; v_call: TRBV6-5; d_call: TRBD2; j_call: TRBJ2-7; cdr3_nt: TGTGCCACCTCTCCTAGCGGCTACGAGCAGTACTTC; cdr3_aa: CATSPSGYEQYF
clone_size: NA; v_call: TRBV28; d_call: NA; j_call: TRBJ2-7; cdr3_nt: TGTGCCACCGAAGATGGGCATTACGAGCAGTACTTC; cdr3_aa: CATEDGHYEQYF
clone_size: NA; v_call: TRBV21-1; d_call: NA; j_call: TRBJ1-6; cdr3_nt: TGTGCCAGCAGCAAGTTGCTGTGGACAGGACCGTGCATTTCACCCCTCCACTTT; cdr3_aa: CASSKLLWTGPCISPLHF
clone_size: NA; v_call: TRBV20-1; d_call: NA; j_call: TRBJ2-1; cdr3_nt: TGCAGTGCCTCCGGGACTGGTGAGCAGTTCTTC; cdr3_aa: CSASGTGEQFF
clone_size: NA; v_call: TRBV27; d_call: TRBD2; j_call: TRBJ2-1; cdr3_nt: TGTGCCAGCAGTATACATCGGACTAGCGGGGGCGACAATGAGCAGTTCTTC; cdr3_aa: CASSIHRTSGGDNEQFF
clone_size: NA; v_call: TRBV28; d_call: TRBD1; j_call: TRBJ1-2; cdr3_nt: TGTGCCAGCATGCCAGGACAGGGACTCCTCAGAGGCTACACCTTC; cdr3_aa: CASMPGQGLLRGYTF
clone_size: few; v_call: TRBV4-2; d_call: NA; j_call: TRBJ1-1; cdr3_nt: TGTGCCAGCAGCCAAGTGTTGGGCTCTGAAGCTTTCTTT; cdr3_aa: CASSQVLGSEAFF
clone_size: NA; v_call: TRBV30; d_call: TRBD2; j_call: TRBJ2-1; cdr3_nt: TGTGCCTGGAGTGGAGTGACTACATATGGGGCTAGCGGGGGAGGCAATGAGCAGTTCTTC; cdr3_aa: CAWSGVTTYGASGGGNEQFF
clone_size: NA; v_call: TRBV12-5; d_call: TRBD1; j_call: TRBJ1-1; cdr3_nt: TGTGCTAGTGGCGAGGACAGGGGGAATACTGAAGCTTTCTTT; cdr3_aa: CASGEDRGNTEAFF
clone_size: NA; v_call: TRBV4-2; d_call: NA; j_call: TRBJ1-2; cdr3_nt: TGTGCCAGCAGCCATCAGGGTCCCTGGGGCTACACCTTC; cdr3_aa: CASSHQGPWGYTF
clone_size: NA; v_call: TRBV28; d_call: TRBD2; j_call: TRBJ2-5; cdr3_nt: TGTGCCAGCAGTTTATCGGGACTAGCCTTACAAGAGACCCAGTACTTC; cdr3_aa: CASSLSGLALQETQYF
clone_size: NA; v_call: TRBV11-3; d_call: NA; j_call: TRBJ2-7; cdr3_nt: TGTGCCAGCAGCTTATATCCGGACAGCTACGAGCAGTACTTC; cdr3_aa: CASSLYPDSYEQYF
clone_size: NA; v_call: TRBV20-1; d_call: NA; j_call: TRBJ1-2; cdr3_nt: TGCAGTGCAACTACAGGGTCTGGCTACACCTTC; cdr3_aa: CSATTGSGYTF
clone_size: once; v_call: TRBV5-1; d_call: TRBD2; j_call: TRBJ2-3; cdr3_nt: TGCGCCAGCAGCGCGACTAGCGGGGGCTCAGATACGCAGTATTTT; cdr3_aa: CASSATSGGSDTQYF
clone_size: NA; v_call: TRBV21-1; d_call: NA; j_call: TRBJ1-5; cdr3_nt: TGTGCCAGCAGGAGCGTGGGGGACAGGGGCGATCAGCCCCAGCATTTT; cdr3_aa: CASRSVGDRGDQPQHF
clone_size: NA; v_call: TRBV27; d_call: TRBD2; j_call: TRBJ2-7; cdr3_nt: TGTGCCAGCAGTTTATACGGGGGGAGATCCTACGAGCAGTACTTC; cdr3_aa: CASSLYGGRSYEQYF
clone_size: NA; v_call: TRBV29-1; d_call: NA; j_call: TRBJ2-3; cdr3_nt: TGCAGCGCCCCTCGTGGGACTAGCACAGATACGCAGTATTTT; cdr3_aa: CSAPRGTSTDTQYF
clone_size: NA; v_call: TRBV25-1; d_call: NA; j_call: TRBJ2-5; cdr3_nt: TGTGCCAGCAGTGAAGCCCGGACTAAGGAAGAGACCCAGTACTTC; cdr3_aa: CASSEARTKEETQYF
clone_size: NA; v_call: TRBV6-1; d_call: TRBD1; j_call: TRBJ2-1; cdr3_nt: TGTGCCAGCAGTGTGACAGGGAGCTCCTACAATGAGCAGTTCTTC; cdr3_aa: CASSVTGSSYNEQFF